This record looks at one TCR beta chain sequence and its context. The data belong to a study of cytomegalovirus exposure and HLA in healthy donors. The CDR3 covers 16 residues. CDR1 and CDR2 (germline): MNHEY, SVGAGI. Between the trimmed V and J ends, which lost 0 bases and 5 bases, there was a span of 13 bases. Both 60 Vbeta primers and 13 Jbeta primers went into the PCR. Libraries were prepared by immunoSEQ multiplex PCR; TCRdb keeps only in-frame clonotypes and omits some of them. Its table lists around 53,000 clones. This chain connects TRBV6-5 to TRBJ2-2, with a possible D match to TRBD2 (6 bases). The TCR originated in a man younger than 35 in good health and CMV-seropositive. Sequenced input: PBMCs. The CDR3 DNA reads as TGTGCCAGCAGTTACTCGTTATTTCGGGAGACCGGGGAGCTGTTTTTT. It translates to CASSYSLFRETGELFF.